What follows describes a single T cell receptor beta chain. The sample belongs to a study of shared clonotypes between healthy human individuals. CDR1 is ENHRY, CDR2 SYGVKD, per germline. The CDR3 length is 14 residues. Trimming pared 0 bases from V and 0 bases from J, leaving 4 bases between. Naive CD8 cells lacked CD45RO, underwent positive selection for CCR7 and left out terminally differentiated effector memory CD45RA+ cells. Each sample came from a Caucasian adult donor living in Nashville, Tennessee. The protocol was immunoSEQ multiplex PCR, while the TCRdb copy is restricted to in-frame clones and leaves out a portion. The profile shows roughly 650,000 clones, about 96% of them singletons.

This sequence was found in a woman aged 25 to 39 in good health. The specimen was naive CD8+ T cells sorted from blood. V and J are TRBV10-3 and TRBJ2-3; no definite D call. CDR3 DNA: TGTGCCATCAGTGAGTCGGTGAGCACAGATACGCAGTATTTT. It codes for CAISESVSTDTQYF.